The 24 T cell receptor beta chains reported below all come from one sample, sequenced in a study of shared clonotypes between healthy human individuals. Data came from immunoSEQ multiplex PCR; TCRdb stores just in-frame clones and leaves some out. This table has around 1.5 million clones, 95% to 99% appearing once. What was sequenced was naive CD4+ T cells sorted from blood. Subset defined: CD45RA+ positively selected. All receptors come from a young man in good health.

This chain connects TRBV2 to TRBJ1-2, with D maybe TRBD1 (6 bases). This CDR3 comprises 15 residues. Germline CDR1 and CDR2: SNHLY and FYNNEI. V dropped 4 bases and J dropped 4 bases, with 16 bases sitting between them. The CDR3 bases are TGTGCCAGCAGTGGGGGGCACGGGAGTAGCTATGGCTACACCTTC. This gives the protein CASSGGHGSSYGYTF.

DNA for the CDR3: TGTGCCAGCTCGGCCAGGACTAGCCTGGACGGGGAGCTGTTTTTT. Its protein product is CASSARTSLDGELFF. The V call is TRBV6-1, the J call TRBJ2-2, with 8 bases identical to TRBD2. There are 15 residues in the CDR3. The germline V gene has CDR1 MNHNS and CDR2 SASEGT. V trimming: 8 bases; J trimming: 7 bases; junction bases outside the gene matches: 12.

V and J are TRBV20-1 and TRBJ2-7; the match to TRBD1 covers 8 bases. This CDR3 comprises 11 residues. Germline-derived CDR1 and CDR2 are DFQATT and SNEGSKA (reference sequence). The V segment lost 8 bases and the J segment 6 bases; nucleotides outside the gene matches: 6. CDR3 in amino acids: CSQDRVAEQYF. The CDR3 bases are TGCAGTCAGGACAGGGTGGCCGAGCAGTACTTC.

This clone has only one observation. The chain employs TRBV4-1 and TRBJ2-7; 8 bases fit TRBD2. J lost 4 bases, V lost 2 bases, and 7 bases had no gene match. Germline CDR1 is MGHRA and CDR2 is YSYEKL. The CDR3 covers 15 residues. In DNA, the CDR3 is TGCGCCAGCAGCCAAATCAGCGGGAGTATATACGAGCAGTACTTC. Translation: CASSQISGSIYEQYF.

The rearrangement joins TRBV11-2 to TRBJ2-3, with 12 bases matching TRBD2. V shed 3 bases and J 0 bases; nucleotides not matched to a gene: 4. Germline V CDR1 and CDR2: SGHAT, FQNNGV. The CDR3 covers 17 residues. DNA of the CDR3: TGTGCCAGCAGCTTGACTAGCGGGAGTCCTAGCACAGATACGCAGTATTTT. Its protein is CASSLTSGSPSTDTQYF.

The chain is built from TRBV10-1 and TRBJ2-1, with TRBD2 identical over 11 bases. The CDR3 contains 15 residues. Per the germline V gene, CDR1 is WNHNN and CDR2 is SYGVQD (reference sequence). V lost 7 bases and J lost 2; bases outside the gene matches: 4. The CDR3: CASINSGRAYNEQFF. As DNA, the CDR3 is TGCGCCAGCATAAATAGCGGGAGGGCCTACAATGAGCAGTTCTTC.

As for this clone: At the DNA level, this CDR3 is encoded by other sequences in the same sample as well. This chain connects TRBV14 to TRBJ2-7; D is unclear. V lost 1 base and J lost 6, with 4 bases in between. The CDR3 loop spans 11 amino acids. The germline V gene encodes CDR1 SGHDN and CDR2 FVKESK. DNA of the CDR3: TGTGCCAGCAGCCAAGGGGGCGAGCAGTACTTC. As protein: CASSQGGEQYF.

The J gene is TRBJ1-5, the V gene TRBV18; 8 bases line up with TRBD1. Germline CDR1 and CDR2: KGHSH and LQKENI. This CDR3 comprises 15 residues. V shed 3 bases and J 4 bases; nucleotides not matched to a gene: 5. DNA for the CDR3: TGTGCCAGCTCACCCTCTCAGGGGGCTAATCAGCCCCAGCATTTT. This translates into CASSPSQGANQPQHF.

Comments on this clone: The same CDR3 arises from other DNA sequences in this sample as well. The chain combines TRBV5-1 with TRBJ2-7; the match to TRBD1 covers 8 bases. The CDR3 contains 15 residues. Germline CDR1 reads SGHRS; CDR2 reads YFSETQ. Germline trimming cut 4 bases from V and 1 base from J; bases unmatched to any gene: 7. In DNA, the CDR3 is TGCGCCAGCAGCCCCGGGACAGGTTCTTCCTACGAGCAGTACTTC. Amino acid sequence: CASSPGTGSSYEQYF.

Points on this clone: This CDR3 is also generated by other DNA sequences in the sample. The chain recombines TRBV5-1 with TRBJ2-2, with D hard to call. Trimming took off 1 base at V and 4 bases at J, with 2 bases between the two ends. CDR3 length: 12 amino acids. In germline, CDR1 is SGHRS, CDR2 YFSETQ. Written as DNA, the CDR3 is TGCGCCAGCAGCTTGATCACCGGGGAGCTGTTTTTT. This sequence encodes CASSLITGELFF.

V is TRBV5-1 and J is TRBJ2-3; no clear D. Germline lookup yields CDR1 SGHRS and CDR2 YFSETQ. Trimming removed 2 bases from V and 2 bases from J, with 9 bases in between. The CDR3 spans 14 residues. Here the CDR3 DNA reads TGCGCCAGCAGCTTAACGCCTTTCACAGATACGCAGTATTTT. Translated, it gives CASSLTPFTDTQYF.

The chain combines TRBV5-6 with TRBJ1-4; D ambiguous. This CDR3 spans 13 amino acids. Looked up from germline, CDR1 is SGHDT and CDR2 is YYEEEE. V lost 2 bases and J 8 bases, leaving 10 bases between the germline ends. CDR3 residues: CASSLGHGEKLFF. CDR3 nucleotide sequence: TGTGCCAGCAGCTTAGGTCATGGGGAAAAACTGTTTTTT.

CDR3 in amino acids: CASSQTSGGPGTDTQYF. CDR3 DNA sequence: TGTGCCAGCAGCCAAACTAGCGGGGGGCCTGGCACAGATACGCAGTATTTT. This sequence joins TRBV14 and TRBJ2-3; 12 nucleotides align to TRBD2. CDR1 is SGHDN, CDR2 FVKESK, per germline. V lost 2 bases, J lost 1 base, and 4 bases stayed unmatched. This CDR3 is 17 amino acids long.

The genes are TRBV5-1 and TRBJ2-1; D is possibly TRBD2 (5 bases). V lost 2 bases to trimming and J lost 0 bases, with 9 bases between them. This CDR3 region has 15 residues. Germline CDR1 and CDR2: SGHRS and YFSETQ. CDR3 DNA sequence: TGCGCCAGCAGCTTTGAGGGCAGCTCCTACAATGAGCAGTTCTTC. Amino acid sequence: CASSFEGSSYNEQFF.

V gene TRBV5-1 combines with J gene TRBJ2-3, with TRBD1 identical over 10 bases. The CDR3 runs to 16 residues. Germline CDR1 is SGHRS and CDR2 is YFSETQ. The V gene end was trimmed by 0 bases and the J gene end by 1 base; junction bases not matched to a gene: 2. As DNA, the CDR3 is TGCGCCAGCAGCTTGGGAGGACAGGGGGGCACAGATACGCAGTATTTT. Its translation is CASSLGGQGGTDTQYF.

The chain recombines TRBV20-1 with TRBJ2-1, with TRBD2 as a possible D gene (5 bases). The CDR3 spans 11 residues. CDR1 and CDR2 (germline): DFQATT, SNEGSKA (reference sequence). Trimming removed 2 bases from V and 12 bases from J, with 11 bases in between. CDR3 protein: CSARSLGGQFF. CDR3 in DNA: TGCAGTGCTAGATCATTAGGAGGGCAGTTCTTC.

This clone was recorded only once. The chain recombines TRBV5-1 with TRBJ2-7; perhaps TRBD1 as D (6 bases). This CDR3 contains 15 residues. Trimming shortened V by 0 bases and J by 3 bases, and 13 bases separated the two germline ends. From germline, CDR1 is SGHRS and CDR2 YFSETQ. CDR3 DNA sequence: TGCGCCAGCAGCTTGGATGGTTGGGGGCGCTACGAGCAGTACTTC. It translates to CASSLDGWGRYEQYF.

The rearrangement joins TRBV11-2 to TRBJ2-7; a possible D gene is TRBD1 (6 bases). Trimming removed 6 bases from V and 0 bases from J, with 15 bases in between. The CDR3 is made up of 15 amino acids. CDR1 is SGHAT and CDR2 is FQNNGV in the germline V gene. This CDR3 reads CASRFKTGHSYEQYF. The CDR3, as DNA: TGTGCCAGCAGGTTTAAGACAGGTCACTCCTACGAGCAGTACTTC.

Written as DNA, the CDR3 is TGTGCCAGCAGTGAGGGATTCCAAGAGACCCAGTACTTC. Translating gives CASSEGFQETQYF. V usage is TRBV6-5 and J usage is TRBJ2-5; the D gene is possibly TRBD2 (5 bases). Trimming removed 5 bases from V and 1 base from J, with 8 bases in between. This CDR3 contains 13 residues. Germline CDR1 is MNHEY and CDR2 is SVGAGI.

The genes are TRBV6-6 and TRBJ2-3; 11 nucleotides line up with TRBD2. V shed 7 bases and J 6 bases; nucleotides not matched to a gene: 9. Germline V gene lookup returns CDR1 MNHNY and CDR2 SVGAGI (reference sequence). The CDR3 loop spans 15 amino acids. The CDR3 DNA follows: TGTGCCAGCACCGAACTAGCGGGAGTTTTCGATACGCAGTATTTT. This sequence encodes CASTELAGVFDTQYF.

The chain has TRBV28 and TRBJ2-7; D perhaps matches TRBD1 (7 bases). CDR3 length equals 16 residues. From germline, CDR1 is MDHEN and CDR2 SYDVKM. V shed 8 bases and J shed 4 bases, with 24 bases lying between them. CDR3 region: CASEIVSGQAGYEQYF. The DNA for the CDR3 is TGTGCCAGCGAGATCGTGAGCGGACAGGCGGGGTACGAGCAGTACTTC.

V usage is TRBV11-3 and J usage is TRBJ2-2; 11 nucleotides agree with TRBD1. With 4 bases clipped from V and 0 bases from J, the junction kept 7 bases outside the gene matches. The CDR3 contains 18 residues. Germline loops: CDR1 SGHNT, CDR2 YENEEA. Here the CDR3 DNA reads TGTGCCAGCAGCTCCGGGACAGGGGGTCTCTCGAACACCGGGGAGCTGTTTTTT. The encoded protein is CASSSGTGGLSNTGELFF. The full variable domain, completed using reference TRBV11-3 and TRBJ2-2, is EAGVVQSPRYKIIEKKQPVAFWCNPISGHNTLYWYLQNLGQGPELLIRYENEEAVDDSQLPKDRFSAERLKGVDSTLKIQPAELGDSAVYLCASSSGTGGLSNTGELFFGEGSRLTVL.

V gene TRBV5-4 combines with J gene TRBJ1-2, with D maybe TRBD1 (5 bases). With 6 bases removed from V and 0 bases from J, the gap between germline ends came to 21 bases. Germline CDR1 reads SGHNT; CDR2 reads YYREEE (reference sequence). The CDR3 has 17 amino acids. The CDR3 DNA sequence: TGTGCCAGCAAACCAGCGGGGACCCACTTTCCTAACTATGGCTACACCTTC. This gives the protein CASKPAGTHFPNYGYTF.

The chain has TRBV9 and TRBJ2-1; TRBD2 aligns across 15 bases. V was pared by 0 bases and J by 4 bases, with 5 bases of the junction left unmatched. CDR3 size: 18 residues. Germline loops: CDR1 SGDLS, CDR2 YYNGEE. The CDR3 DNA follows: TGTGCCAGCAGCGTAGCTTGGACTAGCGGGAGGGCATACAATGAGCAGTTCTTC. It is translated as CASSVAWTSGRAYNEQFF. Combining the CDR3 with reference TRBV9 and TRBJ2-1 gives the whole variable domain DSGVTQTPKHLITATGQRVTLRCSPRSGDLSVYWYQQSLDQGLQFLIQYYNGEERAKGNILERFSAQQFPDLHSELNLSSLELGDSALYFCASSVAWTSGRAYNEQFFGPGTRLTVL.